Shown below are 20 T cell receptor beta chains from a single sample sequenced in a study of T cells in localized non-small cell lung cancer. Clones were sequenced by immunoSEQ multiplex PCR, and TCRdb holds only the in-frame ones, with some missing. The sample holds around 1,400 clones; around a third are singletons and the top ten take approximately 15%. The input for sequencing was normal lung tissue next to the tumor, taken before any cancer treatment. Receptor source: a female donor older than 55 with stage I lung adenocarcinoma.

The chain uses TRBV15 and TRBJ1-1; 9 bases are shared with TRBD1. The length of the CDR3 is 14 residues. Germline-derived CDR1 and CDR2 are LNHNV and YYDKDF (reference sequence). Unmatched junction bases numbered 4, after V lost 1 base and J lost 7 bases. The CDR3 is CATSRGGQGFEAFF. CDR3 coding DNA: TGTGCCACCAGCAGAGGGGGACAGGGATTTGAAGCTTTCTTT. The full variable domain, in which reference TRBV15 and TRBJ1-1 provide the parts outside the CDR3, is DAMVIQNPRYQVTQFGKPVTLSCSQTLNHNVMYWYQQKSSQAPKLLFHYYDKDFNNEADTPDNFQSRRPNTSFCFLDIRSPGLGDTAMYLCATSRGGQGFEAFFGQGTRLTVV.

A few counts support this clone. The chain is built from TRBV11-3 and TRBJ2-5; tentative D call: TRBD1 (5 bases). Trimming stripped 2 bases from V and 1 base from J, with 11 bases between. This CDR3 region has 15 residues. Germline CDR1 is SGHNT and CDR2 is YENEEA. CDR3 DNA sequence: TGTGCCAGCAGCTTATTCTGGGGCCCCCAAGAGACCCAGTACTTC. It codes for CASSLFWGPQETQYF.

This clone was detected a few times. The V call is TRBV11-3, the J call TRBJ2-3; perhaps TRBD2 as D (6 bases). Trimming took 5 bases from V and 2 from J, leaving 17 bases between them. Germline assignment: CDR1 SGHNT and CDR2 YENEEA. The CDR3 is 16 amino acids. CDR3 protein: CASSVAGTSYTDTQYF. CDR3 DNA: TGTGCCAGCAGCGTCGCCGGGACTTCATACACAGATACGCAGTATTTT.

In this sample, this clone turned up a few times. V usage is TRBV1 and J usage is TRBJ2-3; the listed D gene, TRBD2, was not tested against the DNA. TRBV1 is a recognized pseudogene. The length of the CDR3 is 18 residues. In DNA form, the CDR3 reads TGCACCAGCAGCCAAGGAGTTACGGAGCGAGTAGCATCAGATACGCAGTATTTT. Protein sequence: CTSSQGVTERVASDTQYF.

As DNA, the CDR3 is TGTGCCAGCAGATCCCGGGAATTAGGGCCCTACGAGCAGTACTTC. It specifies CASRSRELGPYEQYF. The chain links TRBV6-8 to TRBJ2-7; possible D gene TRBD2, 5 bases. CDR3 length: 15 amino acids. V gave up 6 bases and J gave up 2 bases, with 17 bases separating them. Germline loops: CDR1 MNHGY, CDR2 SAAAGT.

This chain links TRBV5-1 with TRBJ1-4; no definite D call. V was clipped by 7 bases and J by 2 bases, with 15 bases between them. Germline values: CDR1 SGHRS, CDR2 YFSETQ. This CDR3 is built from 15 residues. The CDR3: CASGPSGGTNEKLFF. For the CDR3, the DNA is TGCGCCAGCGGGCCGAGCGGAGGGACTAATGAAAAACTGTTTTTT.

This clone was seen a few times. The chain joins TRBV11-3 to TRBJ2-4, with 10 bases lining up with TRBD1. Germline CDR1 reads SGHNT; CDR2 reads YENEEA. The CDR3 sequence is 17 residues long. The trim removed 4 bases at V and 3 bases at J, leaving 9 bases unmatched. The CDR3 is CASSSNDRGLSKNIQYF. CDR3 coding DNA: TGTGCCAGCAGCTCGAACGACAGGGGGCTGAGCAAAAACATTCAGTACTTC.

This clone was observed a few times. The J gene is TRBJ2-5, the V gene TRBV11-3; D is unclear. Trimming stripped 3 bases from V and 0 bases from J, with 8 bases between. The germline V gene encodes CDR1 SGHNT and CDR2 YENEEA. CDR3 size: 14 residues. The CDR3 spells CASSFLDHQETQYF. The CDR3 region has the DNA TGTGCCAGCAGCTTTCTGGACCACCAAGAGACCCAGTACTTC.

This rearrangement joins TRBV28 to TRBJ1-1; 9 bases agree with TRBD1. From germline, CDR1 is MDHEN and CDR2 SYDVKM. The CDR3 is 14 residues long. With 4 bases clipped from V and 1 base from J, the junction kept 1 base outside the gene matches. The CDR3 region is CASSYRGQNTEAFF. For the CDR3, the DNA is TGTGCCAGCAGTTACAGGGGGCAGAACACTGAAGCTTTCTTT. The full variable domain, in which reference TRBV28 and TRBJ1-1 provide the parts outside the CDR3, is DVKVTQSSRYLVKRTGEKVFLECVQDMDHENMFWYRQDPGLGLRLIYFSYDVKMKEKGDIPEGYSVSREKKERFSLILESASTNQTSMYLCASSYRGQNTEAFFGQGTRLTVV.

This clone was observed a few times. The chain has TRBV9 and TRBJ2-3, with a weak D call TRBD2 (6 bases). Germline V gives CDR1 SGDLS, CDR2 YYNGEE. The CDR3 consists of 15 residues. V shed 5 bases and J shed 2 bases, with 15 bases lying between them. Written as DNA, the CDR3 is TGTGCCAGCAGTCGACTAGGCTCATTCACAGATACGCAGTATTTT. Protein: CASSRLGSFTDTQYF.

Only a few counts were recorded for this clone. This chain connects TRBV9 to TRBJ1-4; maybe TRBD1 (5 bases). The CDR3 runs to 16 residues. Germline V lookup: CDR1 SGDLS, CDR2 YYNGEE. The germline V and J ends were trimmed by 5 bases and 2 bases, with 16 bases remaining between them. Written as DNA, the CDR3 is TGTGCCAGCAGGGTGGTCCGGACAAATACTAATGAAAAACTGTTTTTT. It translates to CASRVVRTNTNEKLFF.

The rearrangement uses TRBV14 and TRBJ2-7; TRBD1 matches at 9 bases. There are 15 residues in the CDR3. CDR1 SGHDN and CDR2 FVKESK come from the germline V gene. With 1 base clipped from V and 5 bases from J, the junction kept 6 bases outside the gene matches. CDR3 protein: CASSQGWTGDHEQYF. In DNA form, the CDR3 reads TGTGCCAGCAGCCAAGGATGGACAGGGGACCACGAGCAGTACTTC.

This clone was seen only a few times. The chain carries TRBV9 and TRBJ2-7; D not certain. The CDR3 runs to 13 residues. Trimming shortened V by 0 bases and J by 4 bases, and 8 bases separated the two germline ends. The germline V gene has CDR1 SGDLS and CDR2 YYNGEE. CDR3 amino acids: CASSVAPWYEQYF. The CDR3 nucleotides read TGTGCCAGCAGCGTAGCTCCGTGGTACGAGCAGTACTTC.

The V and J genes are TRBV19 and TRBJ2-1, with TRBD1 matching 7 bases. Germline CDR1 is LNHDA and CDR2 is SQIVND (reference sequence). The CDR3 length is 14 residues. V lost 7 bases to trimming and J lost 1 base; unmatched junction nucleotides: 4. CDR3: CASTDRASYNEQFF. CDR3 bases: TGTGCCAGTACAGACAGGGCTTCCTACAATGAGCAGTTCTTC.

V and J are TRBV29-1 and TRBJ2-2; TRBD1 is a possible D gene (7 bases). The V end was cut by 7 bases, the J end by 5 bases, with 20 bases between. Germline V gene data show CDR1 as SQVTM and CDR2 as ANQGSEA. The CDR3 loop spans 15 amino acids. The CDR3 loop reads CSAWGRGAQTGELFF. In nucleotides, the CDR3 is TGCAGCGCCTGGGGCAGGGGGGCGCAGACCGGGGAGCTGTTTTTT.

J is TRBJ2-3 and V is TRBV10-3, with TRBD2 matching over 7 bases. Germline assignment: CDR1 ENHRY and CDR2 SYGVKD. CDR3 length equals 16 residues. V trimming: 0 bases; J trimming: 2 bases; junction bases outside the gene matches: 5. CDR3 sequence: CAISESRGGVTDTQYF. The CDR3 DNA reads as TGTGCCATCAGTGAGTCTAGGGGAGGGGTCACAGATACGCAGTATTTT.

In its sample, this clone is large (0.1 to 1%). J is TRBJ2-5 and V is TRBV11-3, with 13 nucleotides matching TRBD2. The CDR3 covers 16 residues. CDR1 and CDR2 from the germline V gene are SGHNT and YENEEA. V shed 5 bases and J 5 bases; nucleotides not matched to a gene: 8. The CDR3 nucleotides read TGTGCCAGCAGCCCGGGACTAGCGGGGACCGGGGAGACCCAGTACTTC. It encodes CASSPGLAGTGETQYF.

This clone is termed medium-sized. This chain uses TRBV11-3 with TRBJ1-2; TRBD1 agrees at 9 bases. This CDR3 comprises 17 residues. The trim removed 5 bases at V and 3 bases at J, leaving 13 bases unmatched. Germline assignment: CDR1 SGHNT and CDR2 YENEEA. CDR3 in amino acids: CASSPDLQTGGDYGYTF. CDR3 coding DNA: TGTGCCAGCAGCCCCGACCTCCAGACAGGGGGGGACTATGGCTACACCTTC.

This clone was seen a handful of times. The V gene is TRBV16, the J gene TRBJ2-1; 8 nucleotides align to TRBD1. The CDR3 length is 14 residues. Germline loops: CDR1 KGHSY, CDR2 FQNENV. Trimming removed 4 bases from V and 7 bases from J; junction bases left unmatched: 6. The CDR3 bases are TGTGCCAGCAGCCCGTGGACAGGGTCGAATGAGCAGTTCTTC. It is translated as CASSPWTGSNEQFF.

V is TRBV28 and J is TRBJ2-1; 12 nucleotides agree with TRBD2. This CDR3 has 16 residues. Germline CDR1 is MDHEN and CDR2 is SYDVKM. Germline trimming cut 8 bases from V and 4 bases from J; bases unmatched to any gene: 9. The CDR3 sequence is CASSGTSGGIYNEQFF. Written as DNA, the CDR3 is TGTGCCAGCTCGGGCACTAGCGGGGGGATTTACAATGAGCAGTTCTTC.